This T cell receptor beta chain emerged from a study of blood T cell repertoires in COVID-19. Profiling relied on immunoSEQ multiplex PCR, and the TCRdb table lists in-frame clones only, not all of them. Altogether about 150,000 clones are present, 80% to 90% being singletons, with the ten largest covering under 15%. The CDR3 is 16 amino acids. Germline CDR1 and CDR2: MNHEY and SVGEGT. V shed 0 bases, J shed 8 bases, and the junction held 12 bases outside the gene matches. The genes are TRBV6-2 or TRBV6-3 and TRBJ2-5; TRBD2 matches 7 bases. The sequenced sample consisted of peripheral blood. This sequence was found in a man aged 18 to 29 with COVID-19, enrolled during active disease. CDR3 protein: CASSYSDGAGSLTQYF. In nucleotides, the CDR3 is TGTGCCAGCAGTTACTCCGATGGAGCGGGATCCCTTACCCAGTACTTC.